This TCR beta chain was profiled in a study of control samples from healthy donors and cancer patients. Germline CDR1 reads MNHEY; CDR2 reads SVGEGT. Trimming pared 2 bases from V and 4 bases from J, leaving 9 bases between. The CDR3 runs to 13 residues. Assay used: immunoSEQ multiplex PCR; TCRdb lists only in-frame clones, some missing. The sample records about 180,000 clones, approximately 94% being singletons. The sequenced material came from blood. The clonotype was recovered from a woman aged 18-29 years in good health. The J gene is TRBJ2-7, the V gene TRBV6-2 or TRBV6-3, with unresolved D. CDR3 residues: CASSYPFRYEQYF. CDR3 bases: TGTGCCAGCAGTTACCCATTTAGGTACGAGCAGTACTTC.